This T cell receptor (beta chain) was obtained from a study of blood T cell repertoires in COVID-19. As for the study in general: Collection of acute and convalescent COVID-19 samples took place in the United States, Italy and Spain. T cells, B-cell-depleted T cells, or PBMCs provided the cDNA or gDNA that served as material.

Study processing details: It was from reference gene primer amplification that nucleated cell counts were estimated. Repertoires were generated with immunoSEQ multiplex PCR, while TCRdb's copy carries only in-frame clones and drops some. V and J calls and clone size are given by that table; D and trimming were obtained from the DNA. The sample shows fewer than 85,000 clones, around nine tenths of them seen only once. V was shortened by 0 bases and J by 5 bases, with 4 bases between the two germline ends. CDR1 and CDR2 from the germline V gene are LGHNA and YSLEER. This CDR3 has 13 residues. The sequencing input was peripheral blood. The TCR was taken from a man aged 55 to 69 with acute or convalescent COVID-19. The chain uses TRBV4-3 and TRBJ1-4; D call uncertain. The CDR3 protein is CASSQDLNEKLFF. The CDR3 bases are TGCGCCAGCAGCCAAGATTTAAATGAAAAACTGTTTTTT.